These 27 T cell receptor beta chains were all obtained from the same sample, sequenced in a study of graft-versus-host responses after intestinal transplantation. Here immunoSEQ multiplex PCR was the method, and the copy in TCRdb shows in-frame clones only, minus some. The table has 75,000 to 100,000 clones, around 90% seen once. This sample comprised PBMCs, obtained about 450 days after intestinal transplant. These TCRs come from a human patient who received an intestinal transplant, so some T cells may come from the graft donor.

The chain employs TRBV29-1 and TRBJ2-1; D unclear. V lost 7 bases and J lost 1, with 11 bases in between. CDR1 and CDR2 (germline): SQVTM, ANQGSEA. This CDR3 is 13 amino acids long. Here the CDR3 reads CSAAKQSYNEQFF. The CDR3 bases are TGCAGCGCCGCGAAACAGTCCTACAATGAGCAGTTCTTC.

V is TRBV12-5 and J is TRBJ1-4, with D possibly TRBD1 on 5 matching bases. The V and J ends lost 6 bases and 3 bases respectively, with 11 bases between them. There are 14 residues in the CDR3. CDR1 and CDR2 from the germline V gene are LGHNT and FRNRAP. The CDR3 DNA is TGTGCTAGTGGCTCAGGGTTTTCTAATGAAAAACTGTTTTTT. This translates into CASGSGFSNEKLFF.

CDR3 residues: CASSLDSGAPLHF. The CDR3 region has the DNA TGTGCCAGCAGCTTAGACTCCGGGGCACCCCTCCACTTT. V usage is TRBV11-2 and J usage is TRBJ1-6; no definite D call. The V and J ends lost 0 bases and 11 bases respectively, with 8 bases between them. Germline CDR1 is SGHAT and CDR2 is FQNNGV. The CDR3 has 13 residues.

The sample holds one count of this clone. The chain recombines TRBV11-2 with TRBJ2-7; tentative D call: TRBD2 (6 bases). CDR1 and CDR2 (germline): SGHAT, FQNNGV. Deletions cut 5 bases from V and 0 bases from J, with 14 bases between. The CDR3 loop spans 15 amino acids. For the CDR3, the DNA is TGTGCCAGCAGCACCCGGGACTTCCTCTCCTACGAGCAGTACTTC. Translated, it gives CASSTRDFLSYEQYF. Filled out from reference TRBV11-2 and TRBJ2-7, the complete variable domain reads EAGVAQSPRYKIIEKRQSVAFWCNPISGHATLYWYQQILGQGPKLLIQFQNNGVVDDSQLPKDRFSAERLKGVDSTLKIQPAKLEDSAVYLCASSTRDFLSYEQYFGPGTRLTVT.

V usage is TRBV6-5 and J usage is TRBJ2-5, with 10 bases aligning to TRBD1. CDR1 and CDR2 (germline): MNHEY, SVGAGI. There are 15 residues in the CDR3. V lost 5 bases and J lost 11; bases outside the gene matches: 14. The CDR3 spells CASSVPRTGGLEQYF. As DNA, the CDR3 is TGTGCCAGCAGTGTCCCTCGGACAGGGGGTTTGGAGCAGTACTTC.

The rearrangement joins TRBV4-2 to TRBJ2-3, with 14 bases matching TRBD2. The V segment lost 0 bases and the J segment 5 bases; nucleotides outside the gene matches: 7. This CDR3 is built from 18 residues. CDR1 is LGHNA and CDR2 is YNFKEQ in the germline V gene. CDR3 coding DNA: TGTGCCAGCAGCCAAGATGGACTAGCGGGGGGACCTGAAGATACGCAGTATTTT. Translated: CASSQDGLAGGPEDTQYF.

The table lists this clone with a count of one. The chain links TRBV6-4 to TRBJ2-1, with a weak D call TRBD1 (6 bases). Germline V gene data show CDR1 as MRHNA and CDR2 as SNTAGT. This CDR3 spans 13 amino acids. V lost 4 bases and J lost 4, with 8 bases in between. The chain's CDR3 is CASSVGAYNEQFF. The CDR3 nucleotides read TGTGCCAGCAGTGTGGGGGCTTACAATGAGCAGTTCTTC.

This chain joins TRBV5-1 and TRBJ1-5; 10 nucleotides line up with TRBD1. The CDR3 has 14 amino acids. V was pared by 3 bases and J by 6 bases, with 3 bases of the junction left unmatched. The germline CDR1 and CDR2 sequences are SGHRS and YFSETQ. The CDR3 DNA follows: TGCGCCAGCAGCTGGACAGGGGGTAGTCAGCCCCAGCATTTT. Protein sequence: CASSWTGGSQPQHF.

The chain links TRBV4-1 to TRBJ1-2, with TRBD1 identical over 7 bases. The J segment lost 4 bases and the V segment lost 1 base, leaving 6 bases of the junction unmatched. This CDR3 contains 15 residues. Germline CDR1 is MGHRA and CDR2 is YSYEKL. For the CDR3, the DNA is TGCGCCAGCAGCCAAGGACAGGGAGAGATCTATGGCTACACCTTC. Translated, it gives CASSQGQGEIYGYTF.

The rearrangement links TRBV11-2 to TRBJ2-5; D might be TRBD1 or TRBD2, each matching 5 bases. Trimming took 1 base from V and 5 from J, leaving 11 bases between them. Germline lookup yields CDR1 SGHAT and CDR2 FQNNGV. The CDR3 is 14 residues long. Here the CDR3 reads CASSLGGTGETQYF. DNA for the CDR3: TGTGCCAGCAGCTTAGGGGGCACGGGGGAGACCCAGTACTTC. Supplemented by reference TRBV11-2 and TRBJ2-5, the full variable domain reads EAGVAQSPRYKIIEKRQSVAFWCNPISGHATLYWYQQILGQGPKLLIQFQNNGVVDDSQLPKDRFSAERLKGVDSTLKIQPAKLEDSAVYLCASSLGGTGETQYFGPGTRLLVL.

This sequence joins TRBV19 and TRBJ2-1, with D hard to call. The V gene's germline CDR1 is LNHDA and CDR2 SQIVND (reference sequence). This CDR3 region has 16 residues. Between the trimmed V and J ends, which lost 7 bases and 3 bases, there was a span of 19 bases. The CDR3 loop is CASTYRGGTNYNEQFF. The DNA for the CDR3 is TGTGCCAGTACCTATAGAGGCGGCACCAACTACAATGAGCAGTTCTTC.

DNA of the CDR3: TGTGCCAGCAGCTTAAAAGAGAGTCCCGGGGCCAACGTCCTGACTTTC. It is translated as CASSLKESPGANVLTF. The V gene is TRBV7-3, the J gene TRBJ2-6; D uncertain. This CDR3 contains 16 residues. Germline V gives CDR1 SGHTA, CDR2 FQGTGA. V lost 1 base and J lost 4, with 11 bases in between.

This chain joins TRBV15 and TRBJ1-4; D perhaps matches TRBD1 (5 bases). Germline V gene sequence: CDR1 LNHNV, CDR2 YYDKDF (reference sequence). The V gene lost 3 bases and the J gene lost 2 bases, with 10 bases spanning the gap. The CDR3 consists of 15 residues. DNA of the CDR3: TGTGCCACCAGCAGGTGGGGGGACACTAATGAAAAACTGTTTTTT. Residues: CATSRWGDTNEKLFF.

The genes are TRBV7-8 and TRBJ2-5, with 13 bases aligning to TRBD2. V trimming: 5 bases; J trimming: 5 bases; junction bases outside the gene matches: 5. Germline loops: CDR1 SGHVS, CDR2 FQNEAQ. CDR3 length equals 15 residues. CDR3 region: CASSRTSGGFETQYF. The CDR3, as DNA: TGTGCCAGCAGCCGGACTAGCGGGGGTTTTGAGACCCAGTACTTC.

The gene calls are TRBV12-5 and TRBJ2-1; the D gene is possibly TRBD2 (7 bases). V was clipped by 4 bases and J by 6 bases, with 19 bases between them. Germline V gives CDR1 LGHNT, CDR2 FRNRAP. CDR3 length equals 16 residues. CDR3 loop: CASGSPPGGPSNEQFF. The CDR3, as DNA: TGTGCTAGTGGTTCGCCCCCGGGGGGCCCCTCCAATGAGCAGTTCTTC.

This rearrangement joins TRBV19 to TRBJ1-5; weak D call: TRBD1 (5 bases). CDR1 is LNHDA, CDR2 SQIVND, per germline (reference sequence). This CDR3 region has 13 residues. The germline V and J ends were trimmed by 3 bases and 12 bases, with 15 bases remaining between them. Written as DNA, the CDR3 is TGTGCCAGTAGTATCTGGGACCTTCAGGGCCAGCATTTT. Its translation is CASSIWDLQGQHF.

The CDR3 DNA reads TGTGCCAGCAGCTCCAGGACAGGCTTCTATGGCTACACCTTC. Amino acids: CASSSRTGFYGYTF. V is TRBV7-8 and J is TRBJ1-2, with 7 bases that match TRBD1. V was pared by 4 bases and J by 4 bases, with 6 bases of the junction left unmatched. The length of the CDR3 is 14 residues. CDR1 is SGHVS, CDR2 FQNEAQ, per germline.

The V call is TRBV9, the J call TRBJ2-7; 7 nucleotides align to TRBD2. V lost 4 bases and J lost 6; bases outside the gene matches: 10. This CDR3 has 14 amino acids. In germline, CDR1 is SGDLS, CDR2 YYNGEE. The CDR3 bases are TGTGCCAGCAGCCCCTGGGGGGGTTACGGCGAGCAGTACTTC. Residues: CASSPWGGYGEQYF.

The chain is built from TRBV5-4 and TRBJ2-7; 8 bases are shared with TRBD1. The V gene's germline CDR1 is SGHNT and CDR2 YYREEE (reference sequence). V was pared by 4 bases and J by 0 bases, with 6 bases of the junction left unmatched. This CDR3 is 15 amino acids long. The CDR3 region is CASSAGTGLSYEQYF. Written as DNA, the CDR3 is TGTGCCAGCAGCGCCGGGACAGGTCTCTCCTACGAGCAGTACTTC.

The V and J genes are TRBV5-4 and TRBJ1-2; D ambiguous. This CDR3 spans 15 amino acids. CDR1 is SGHNT and CDR2 is YYREEE in the germline V gene (reference sequence). V was clipped by 0 bases and J by 2 bases, with 11 bases between them. DNA for the CDR3: TGTGCCAGCAGCTTGGCTGGCACGGCCAACTATGGCTACACCTTC. Translated: CASSLAGTANYGYTF.

This clone was seen a handful of times. The V and J genes are TRBV6-4 and TRBJ2-3, with D possibly being TRBD1 (6 bases). Trimming stripped 3 bases from V and 2 bases from J, with 9 bases between. Germline assignment: CDR1 MRHNA and CDR2 SNTAGT. The CDR3 is made up of 14 amino acids. The CDR3 is CASSEGADTDTQYF. CDR3 bases: TGTGCCAGCAGTGAGGGGGCCGACACAGATACGCAGTATTTT.

The CDR3 coding sequence is TGTGCCAGCAGCAAAGGGGGACACAAAAACACCGGGGAGCTGTTTTTT. This codes for CASSKGGHKNTGELFF. The J gene is TRBJ2-2, the V gene TRBV21-1; TRBD1 was called by the table and not checked on the DNA. TRBV21-1 is marked as a pseudogene. The CDR3 length is 16 residues.

As regards this clone: The same CDR3 also results from other DNA sequences found in this sample. This chain links TRBV5-1 with TRBJ2-5, with 10 bases matching TRBD2. The CDR3 length is 15 residues. V shed 0 bases and J 1 base; nucleotides not matched to a gene: 0. Germline assignment: CDR1 SGHRS and CDR2 YFSETQ. The CDR3 loop reads CASSLGLAGQETQYF. In DNA form, the CDR3 reads TGCGCCAGCAGCTTGGGACTAGCGGGCCAAGAGACCCAGTACTTC.

The CDR3 sequence: CASSQDWQGGLYGYTF. The CDR3 DNA sequence: TGTGCCAGCAGCCAAGACTGGCAGGGAGGCCTCTATGGCTACACCTTC. The chain carries TRBV14 and TRBJ1-2; D might be TRBD1 (5 bases). The CDR3 totals 16 residues. Per the germline V gene, CDR1 is SGHDN and CDR2 is FVKESK. Trimming shortened V by 0 bases and J by 4 bases, and 15 bases separated the two germline ends. Full variable domain (missing parts from reference TRBV14 and TRBJ1-2): EAGVTQFPSHSVIEKGQTVTLRCDPISGHDNLYWYRRVMGKEIKFLLHFVKESKQDESGMPNNRFLAERTGGTYSTLKVQPAELEDSGVYFCASSQDWQGGLYGYTFGSGTRLTVV.

This clone was seen a few times. This sequence joins TRBV7-9 and TRBJ1-2; perhaps TRBD1 as D (5 bases). This CDR3 has 13 residues. Per germline, CDR1 SEHNR and CDR2 FQNEAQ (reference sequence). V lost 1 base, J lost 7 bases, and 10 bases lay in between. The chain's CDR3 is CASSLVGAPGYTF. The CDR3 DNA reads as TGTGCCAGCAGCTTAGTTGGGGCGCCTGGCTACACCTTC.

CDR3 in amino acids: CASSYSREEAFF. The CDR3, as DNA: TGTGCCAGCAGTTACTCGAGGGAGGAAGCTTTCTTT. V gene TRBV6-6 combines with J gene TRBJ1-1, with unresolved D. The germline CDR1 and CDR2 sequences are MNHNY and SVGAGI (reference sequence). The CDR3 spans 12 residues. V gave up 0 bases and J gave up 8 bases, with 7 bases separating them.

This chain joins TRBV7-6 and TRBJ1-1; D unclear. V was pared by 6 bases and J by 1 base, with 12 bases between. There are 14 residues in the CDR3. CDR1 SGHVS and CDR2 FNYEAQ come from the germline V gene. The CDR3 reads CASSLHNSNTEAFF. As DNA, the CDR3 is TGTGCCAGCAGTCTACACAACTCGAACACTGAAGCTTTCTTT.